One sample yielded the 18 T cell receptor beta chains listed below, sequenced in a study of spatial heterogeneity in lung cancer. MiXCR was run by TCRdb on the 5' RACE reads, yielding one entry per CDR3 protein. The sample has some 10,000 distinct CDR3 sequences; 6% to 6.5% are singletons. Documented time point: sample taken at primary tumor resection. For these receptors, no antigen is known. Broader study findings: How many expanded intratumoral alpha and beta TCRs were present tracked the tumor mutation count, which was a count of nonsynonymous mutations.

The material sequenced was lung tumor tissue, taken at surgery. Every receptor here comes from a male donor with early-stage non-small cell lung cancer.

This clonotype occurred many times. This beta chain is an unintended read in a library built for alpha chains; its size means little. In nucleotides, the CDR3 is TGCGCCAGCAGTGAGTCGACGGGGGCAGTAGGCACAGATACGCAGTATTTT. It codes for CASSESTGAVGTDTQYF. V and J are TRBV10-2 and TRBJ2-3, with D perhaps matching TRBD1 or TRBD2 (6 bases each). Per the germline V gene, CDR1 is WSHSY and CDR2 is SAAADI. Trimming took off 0 bases at V and 1 base at J, with 14 bases between the two ends. The CDR3 runs 17 residues.

This clonotype was seen at least ten times. The library was built for alpha chains, so this beta chain is an off-target read and its size means little. J is TRBJ2-2 and V is TRBV7-2; D is undetermined. The CDR3 totals 14 residues. V lost 6 bases and J 3 bases, leaving 11 bases between the germline ends. Germline-derived CDR1 and CDR2 are SGHTA and FQGNSA. In nucleotides, the CDR3 is TGTGCCAGCAGTCCACGTAGGGACACCGGGGAGCTGTTTTTT. Translation gives CASSPRRDTGELFF.

Within the sample, this clonotype is medium-sized. This beta chain is a stray read from a library made for alpha chains; its abundance is not meaningful. The chain carries TRBV7-2 and TRBJ1-5, with D unclear. V lost 5 bases, J lost 7 bases, and 12 bases lay in between. Per the germline V gene, CDR1 is SGHTA and CDR2 is FQGNSA. This CDR3 has 13 amino acids. CDR3 nucleotide sequence: TGTGCCAGCAGCCTTCATACTAGGCAGCCCCAGCATTTT. Protein product: CASSLHTRQPQHF.

This clonotype was seen repeatedly, ten times or more. This beta chain was picked up by a library intended for alpha chains and is off target, so its count carries little meaning. DNA of the CDR3: TGCGCCAGCAGCCAAGATCCCCACCTAGGAGGCTACACCTTC. This encodes CASSQDPHLGGYTF. The rearrangement uses TRBV4-1 and TRBJ1-2; D remains ambiguous. Germline assignment: CDR1 MGHRA and CDR2 YSYEKL. CDR3 length: 14 residues. V lost 0 bases to trimming and J lost 8 bases, with 13 bases between them.

This clonotype was counted ten times or more. Since the library was made to target alpha chains, this beta chain is a stray read and its abundance is not meaningful. V usage is TRBV18 and J usage is TRBJ2-7; D is ambiguous. This CDR3 has 13 amino acids. V gave up 3 bases and J gave up 0 bases, with 6 bases separating them. Germline V gene sequence: CDR1 KGHSH, CDR2 LQKENI. Written as DNA, the CDR3 is TGTGCCAGCTCACCCCCTTCCTCCTACGAGCAGTACTTC. This codes for CASSPPSSYEQYF.

This clonotype is labeled large (0.1 to 1%). A library prepared for alpha chains yielded this beta chain as an off-target read; its size is of little meaning. The DNA for the CDR3 is TGTGCCAGCAGCCCCCGACTAGCTGTCGGGGAGCTGTTTTTT. This translates into CASSPRLAVGELFF. The V call is TRBV4-2, the J call TRBJ2-2; TRBD2 agrees at 7 bases. From germline, CDR1 is LGHNA and CDR2 YNFKEQ. V dropped 4 bases and J dropped 7; count of bases not matched to a gene: 6. The CDR3 extends over 14 amino acids.

This clonotype occurred many times. A library prepared for alpha chains yielded this beta chain as an off-target read; its size is of little meaning. V gene TRBV20-1 combines with J gene TRBJ2-3; D gene unclear. Trimming took 3 bases from V and 2 from J, leaving 6 bases between them. Germline V lookup: CDR1 DFQATT, CDR2 SNEGSKA (reference sequence). CDR3 length equals 12 residues. The CDR3 coding sequence is TGCAGTGCTAGGCAGGCCACAGATACGCAGTATTTT. Protein product: CSARQATDTQYF.

Worth noting for this clonotype: This beta chain is an unintended read in a library built for alpha chains; its size means little. This chain connects TRBV27 to TRBJ2-7, with TRBD2 identical over 9 bases. V shed 6 bases and J 3 bases; nucleotides not matched to a gene: 21. The CDR3 runs to 19 residues. Germline CDR1 and CDR2: MNHEY and SMNVEV (reference sequence). CDR3 amino acids: CASRPRTSDPSSLYYEQYF. The CDR3 nucleotides read TGTGCCAGCAGACCCAGGACTAGCGACCCATCTTCCCTCTACTACGAGCAGTACTTC.

With respect to this clonotype: Being off target in a library aimed at alpha chains, this beta chain has a size of little meaning. J is TRBJ2-2 and V is TRBV19; 8 nucleotides match TRBD1. J lost 2 bases, V lost 7 bases, and 3 bases had no gene match. Germline V gene lookup returns CDR1 LNHDA and CDR2 SQIVND (reference sequence). This CDR3 contains 14 residues. The DNA for the CDR3 is TGTGCCAGTACTGACAGGGGAAACACCGGGGAGCTGTTTTTT. Amino acid sequence: CASTDRGNTGELFF.

About this clonotype itself: As an off-target read in a library built for alpha chains, this beta chain has a frequency of little significance. V gene TRBV4-1 combines with J gene TRBJ1-5, with TRBD1 identical over 8 bases. This CDR3 region has 14 residues. Germline CDR1 is MGHRA and CDR2 is YSYEKL. The V segment lost 1 base and the J segment 7 bases; nucleotides outside the gene matches: 3. This CDR3 reads CASSQGQGRQPQHF. CDR3 nucleotide sequence: TGCGCCAGCAGCCAAGGACAGGGGAGGCAGCCCCAGCATTTT.

This clonotype was detected many times. For a library built for alpha chains, this beta chain is a stray read; little rests on its size. This chain connects TRBV28 to TRBJ1-1; D may be TRBD1 (6 bases). V dropped 6 bases and J dropped 6 bases, with 14 bases sitting between them. Germline V gives CDR1 MDHEN, CDR2 SYDVKM. CDR3 length: 13 residues. Here the CDR3 DNA reads TGTGCCAGCAGCCGGACAGACCAACCTGAAGCTTTCTTT. Its protein product is CASSRTDQPEAFF.

This clonotype has a count of ten or more. Being off target in a library aimed at alpha chains, this beta chain has a size of little meaning. The chain combines TRBV18 with TRBJ2-2; D remains unclear. The CDR3 loop spans 13 amino acids. Germline V lookup: CDR1 KGHSH, CDR2 LQKENI. The germline V and J ends were trimmed by 5 bases and 4 bases, with 8 bases remaining between them. CDR3 sequence (DNA): TGTGCCAGCTCAGAGGACCGCACCGGGGAGCTGTTTTTT. Translating gives CASSEDRTGELFF.

This clonotype was picked up many times. Being off target in a library aimed at alpha chains, this beta chain has a size of little meaning. The chain employs TRBV20-1 and TRBJ2-4; maybe TRBD2 (5 bases). Trimming cost V 5 bases and J 2 bases, with 16 bases left between them. Germline V lookup: CDR1 DFQATT, CDR2 SNEGSKA (reference sequence). The CDR3 is 15 residues long. CDR3 protein: CSAPLNSGSKNIQYF. The CDR3 bases are TGCAGTGCTCCTTTAAACTCGGGGTCCAAAAACATTCAGTACTTC.

Ten or more counts support this clonotype. The library was built for alpha chains, so this beta chain is an off-target read and its size means little. The chain couples TRBV3-1 to TRBJ1-1; D not resolved. Trimming shortened V by 5 bases and J by 0 bases, and 4 bases separated the two germline ends. The length of the CDR3 is 12 residues. The germline V gene has CDR1 LGHDT and CDR2 YNNKEL (reference sequence). CDR3 nucleotide sequence: TGTGCCAGCAGCGGCATGAACACTGAAGCTTTCTTT. Residues: CASSGMNTEAFF.

In this sample, this clonotype turned up many times. This beta chain appears as a stray read in a library generated for alpha chains; its size is not informative. V gene TRBV20-1 combines with J gene TRBJ2-5; 7 nucleotides align to TRBD2. Germline V gene lookup returns CDR1 DFQATT and CDR2 SNEGSKA (reference sequence). The V and J ends lost 7 bases and 4 bases, in that order; junction bases with no gene match: 15. The CDR3 is made up of 15 amino acids. CDR3 nucleotide sequence: TGCAGTGTTCAAAGGCGGGAGACGAGGGGAGAGACCCAGTACTTC. This gives the protein CSVQRRETRGETQYF.

This clonotype was seen repeatedly, ten times or more. The library was prepared for alpha chains; this beta chain is a stray read, so its frequency means little. This chain joins TRBV12-3 or TRBV12-4 and TRBJ2-5; D is unresolved. There are 13 residues in the CDR3. V gave up 3 bases and J gave up 1 base, with 6 bases separating them. CDR3 residues: CASSLNIQETQYF. The CDR3 DNA sequence: TGTGCCAGCAGTTTGAACATCCAAGAGACCCAGTACTTC.

This clonotype was recorded at least ten times. Found in a library prepared for alpha chains, this beta chain is an off-target read, and its abundance has little meaning. The rearrangement uses TRBV5-1 and TRBJ2-3; D not certain. This CDR3 is 12 amino acids long. V was pared by 5 bases and J by 3 bases, with 7 bases between. The germline V gene encodes CDR1 SGHRS and CDR2 YFSETQ. The CDR3, as DNA: TGCGCCAGCAGGCAAAGAACAGATACGCAGTATTTT. Amino acid sequence: CASRQRTDTQYF.

This clonotype is large in the sample. This beta chain is an unintended read in a library built for alpha chains; its size means little. The genes are TRBV4-1 and TRBJ2-2; D unresolved. This CDR3 comprises 15 residues. The V end lost 1 base, the J end lost 4 bases, and 10 bases lay between the germline ends. Germline V CDR1 and CDR2: MGHRA, YSYEKL. CDR3 sequence reads: CASSQGSAVTGELFF. The DNA for the CDR3 is TGCGCCAGCAGCCAAGGGTCGGCGGTCACCGGGGAGCTGTTTTTT.